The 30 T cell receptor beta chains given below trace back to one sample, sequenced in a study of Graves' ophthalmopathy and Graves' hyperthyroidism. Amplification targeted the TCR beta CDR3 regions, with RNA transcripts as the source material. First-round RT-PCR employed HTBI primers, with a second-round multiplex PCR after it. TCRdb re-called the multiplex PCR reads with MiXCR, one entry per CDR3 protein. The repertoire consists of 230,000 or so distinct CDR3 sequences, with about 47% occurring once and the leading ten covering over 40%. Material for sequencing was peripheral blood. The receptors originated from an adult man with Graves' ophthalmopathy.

Here the CDR3 reads CASSPTASQETQYF. For the CDR3, the DNA is TGTGCCAGCTCACCTACAGCTTCTCAAGAGACCCAGTACTTC. This chain joins TRBV18 and TRBJ2-5; D is uncertain. This CDR3 is 14 amino acids long. Germline CDR1 is KGHSH and CDR2 is LQKENI. Trimming took 3 bases from V and 2 from J, leaving 10 bases between them.

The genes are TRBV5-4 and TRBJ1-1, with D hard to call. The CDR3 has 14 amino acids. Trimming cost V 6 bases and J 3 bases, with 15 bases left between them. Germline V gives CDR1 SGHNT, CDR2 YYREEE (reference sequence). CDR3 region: CASTQDGLDTEAFF. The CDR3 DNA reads TGTGCCAGCACCCAAGACGGCCTCGACACTGAAGCTTTCTTT.

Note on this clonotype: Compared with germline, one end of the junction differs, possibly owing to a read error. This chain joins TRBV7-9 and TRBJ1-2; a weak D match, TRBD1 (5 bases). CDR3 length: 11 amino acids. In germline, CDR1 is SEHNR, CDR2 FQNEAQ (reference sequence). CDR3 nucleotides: TGTGCCAGCAGCCCAGGGCCTTGGGACGCCTTC. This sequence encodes CASSPGPWDAF. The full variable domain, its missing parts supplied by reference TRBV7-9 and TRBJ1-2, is DTGVSQNPRHKITKRGQNVTFRCDPISEHNRLYWYRQTLGQGPEFLTYFQNEAQLEKSRLLSDRFSAERPKGSFSTLEIQRTEQGDSAMYLCASSPGPWDAFGSGTRLTVV.

For the CDR3, the DNA is TGTGCCATCAGTGCGGAGGGCCAGGTAGAGACCCAGTACTTC. Protein product: CAISAEGQVETQYF. This chain connects TRBV10-3 to TRBJ2-5; D possibly corresponds to TRBD2 (6 bases). V was cut by 4 bases and J by 4 bases, with 13 bases left in between. The CDR3 has 14 residues. From germline, CDR1 is ENHRY and CDR2 SYGVKD.

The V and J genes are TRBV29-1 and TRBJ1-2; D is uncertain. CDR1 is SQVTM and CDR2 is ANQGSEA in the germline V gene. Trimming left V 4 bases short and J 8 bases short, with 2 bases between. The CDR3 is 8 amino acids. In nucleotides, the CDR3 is TGCAGCGTTGCCGGCTACACCTTC. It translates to CSVAGYTF. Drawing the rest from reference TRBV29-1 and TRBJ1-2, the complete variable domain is SAVISQKPSRDICQRGTSLTIQCQVDSQVTMMFWYRQQPGQSLTLIATANQGSEATYESGFVIDKFPISRPNLTFSTLTVSNMSPEDSSIYLCSVAGYTFGSGTRLTVV.

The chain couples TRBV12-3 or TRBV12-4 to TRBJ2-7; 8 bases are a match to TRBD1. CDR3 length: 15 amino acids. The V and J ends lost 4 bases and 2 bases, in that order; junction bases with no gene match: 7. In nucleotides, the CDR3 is TGTGCCAGCAGTTCTCGGACAGGGTTCACCTACGAGCAGTACTTC. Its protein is CASSSRTGFTYEQYF.

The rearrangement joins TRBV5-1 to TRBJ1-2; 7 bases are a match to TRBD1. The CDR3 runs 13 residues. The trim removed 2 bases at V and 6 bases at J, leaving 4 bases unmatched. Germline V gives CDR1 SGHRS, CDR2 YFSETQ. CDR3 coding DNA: TGCGCCAGCAGCTTCACAGGGGAGGATGGCTACACCTTC. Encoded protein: CASSFTGEDGYTF.

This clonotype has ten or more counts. CDR3 in amino acids: CSVSRGTSPTEAFF. Written as DNA, the CDR3 is TGCAGCGTCTCCCGAGGGACGTCCCCCACTGAAGCTTTCTTT. The chain has TRBV29-1 and TRBJ1-1, with D tentatively TRBD1 (5 bases). Between the trimmed V and J ends, which lost 6 bases and 4 bases, there was a span of 18 bases. Per the germline V gene, CDR1 is SQVTM and CDR2 is ANQGSEA. The CDR3 totals 14 residues.

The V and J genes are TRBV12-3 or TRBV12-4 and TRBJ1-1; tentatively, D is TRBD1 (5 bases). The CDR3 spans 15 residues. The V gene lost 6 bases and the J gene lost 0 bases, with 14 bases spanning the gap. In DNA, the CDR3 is TGTGCCAGCAGGCCTTTGAGGGGAATGAACACTGAAGCTTTCTTT. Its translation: CASRPLRGMNTEAFF.

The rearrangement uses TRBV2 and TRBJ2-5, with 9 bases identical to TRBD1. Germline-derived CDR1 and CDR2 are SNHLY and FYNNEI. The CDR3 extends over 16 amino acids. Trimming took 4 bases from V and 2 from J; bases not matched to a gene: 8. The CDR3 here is CASSGRDRVNQETQYF. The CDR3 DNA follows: TGTGCCAGCAGTGGCCGGGACAGGGTTAATCAAGAGACCCAGTACTTC.

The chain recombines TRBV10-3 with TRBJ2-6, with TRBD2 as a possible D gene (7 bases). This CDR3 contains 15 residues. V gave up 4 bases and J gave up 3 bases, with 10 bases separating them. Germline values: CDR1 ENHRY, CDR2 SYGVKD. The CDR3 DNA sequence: TGTGCCATCAGTGTAGGGGGGGTTGGGGCCAACGTCCTGACTTTC. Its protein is CAISVGGVGANVLTF.

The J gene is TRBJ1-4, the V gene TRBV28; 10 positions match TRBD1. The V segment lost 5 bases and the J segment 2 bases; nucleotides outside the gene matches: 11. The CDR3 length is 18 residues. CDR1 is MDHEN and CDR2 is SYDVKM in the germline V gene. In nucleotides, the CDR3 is TGTGCCAGCAGTCAAACCGGGACAGGGGTTTGGACTAATGAAAAACTGTTTTTT. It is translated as CASSQTGTGVWTNEKLFF.

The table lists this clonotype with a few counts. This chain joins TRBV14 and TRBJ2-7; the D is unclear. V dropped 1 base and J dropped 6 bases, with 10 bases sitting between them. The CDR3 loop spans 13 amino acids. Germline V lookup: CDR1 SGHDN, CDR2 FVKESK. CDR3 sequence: CASSQGLVGEQYF. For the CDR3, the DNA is TGTGCCAGCAGCCAAGGGCTAGTCGGCGAGCAGTACTTC.

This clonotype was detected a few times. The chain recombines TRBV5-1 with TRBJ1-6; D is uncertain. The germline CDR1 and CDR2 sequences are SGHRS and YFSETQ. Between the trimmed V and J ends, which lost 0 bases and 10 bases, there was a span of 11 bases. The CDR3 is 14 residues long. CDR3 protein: CASSLEWRGSPLHF. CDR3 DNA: TGCGCCAGCAGCTTGGAGTGGCGAGGATCACCCCTCCACTTT.

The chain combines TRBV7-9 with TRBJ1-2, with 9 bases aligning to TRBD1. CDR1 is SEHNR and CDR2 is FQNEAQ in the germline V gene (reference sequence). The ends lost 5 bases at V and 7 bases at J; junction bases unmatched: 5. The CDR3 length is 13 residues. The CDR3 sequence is CASSPDRGRGYTF. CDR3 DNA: TGTGCCAGCAGCCCGGACAGGGGTCGTGGCTACACCTTC.

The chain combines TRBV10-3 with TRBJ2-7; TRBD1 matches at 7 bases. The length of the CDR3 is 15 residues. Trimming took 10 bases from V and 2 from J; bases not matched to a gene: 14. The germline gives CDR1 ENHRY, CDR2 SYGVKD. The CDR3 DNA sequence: TGTGCCAGCAACAGAGAAAGGGACAGTACCTACGAGCAGTACTTC. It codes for CASNRERDSTYEQYF.

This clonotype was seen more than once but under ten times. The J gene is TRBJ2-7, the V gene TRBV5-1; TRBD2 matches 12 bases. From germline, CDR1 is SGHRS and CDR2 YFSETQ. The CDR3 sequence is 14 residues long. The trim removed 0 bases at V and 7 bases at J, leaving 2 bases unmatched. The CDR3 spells CASSLGLAGVEQYF. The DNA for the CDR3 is TGCGCCAGCAGCTTGGGACTAGCGGGAGTAGAGCAGTACTTC.

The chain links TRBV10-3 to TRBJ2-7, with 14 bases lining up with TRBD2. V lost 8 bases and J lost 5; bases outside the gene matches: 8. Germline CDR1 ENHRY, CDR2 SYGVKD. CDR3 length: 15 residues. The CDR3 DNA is TGTGCCATCGCTTCAGGGACTAGCGGGGGAAACGAGCAGTACTTC. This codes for CAIASGTSGGNEQYF.

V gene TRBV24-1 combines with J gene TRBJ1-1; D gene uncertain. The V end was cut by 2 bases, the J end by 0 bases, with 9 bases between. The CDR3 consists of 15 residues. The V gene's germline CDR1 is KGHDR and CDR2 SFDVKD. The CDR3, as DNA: TGTGCCACCAGTGATTCCAACAGCGTGAACACTGAAGCTTTCTTT. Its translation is CATSDSNSVNTEAFF.

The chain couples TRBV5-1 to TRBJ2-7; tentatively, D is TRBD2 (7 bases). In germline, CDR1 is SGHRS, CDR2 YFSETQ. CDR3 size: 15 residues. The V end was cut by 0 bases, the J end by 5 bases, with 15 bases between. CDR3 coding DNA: TGCGCCAGCAGCTTGGCCGTCGGGGGGCCTGACGAGCAGTACTTC. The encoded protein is CASSLAVGGPDEQYF.

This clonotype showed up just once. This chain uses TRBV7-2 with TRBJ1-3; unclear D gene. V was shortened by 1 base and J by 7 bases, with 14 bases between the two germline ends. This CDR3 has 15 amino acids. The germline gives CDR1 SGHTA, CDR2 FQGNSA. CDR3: CASSLEVGRINTIYF. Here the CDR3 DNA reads TGTGCCAGCAGCTTAGAGGTGGGCAGGATTAACACCATATATTTT.

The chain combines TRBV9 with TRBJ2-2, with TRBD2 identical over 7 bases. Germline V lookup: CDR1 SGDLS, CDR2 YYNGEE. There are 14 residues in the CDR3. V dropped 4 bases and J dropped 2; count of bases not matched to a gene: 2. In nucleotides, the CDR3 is TGTGCCAGCAGCTGGGACTACAACACCGGGGAGCTGTTTTTT. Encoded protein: CASSWDYNTGELFF.

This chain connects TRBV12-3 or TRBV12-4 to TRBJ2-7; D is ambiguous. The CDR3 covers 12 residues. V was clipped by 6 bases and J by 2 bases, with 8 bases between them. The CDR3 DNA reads TGTGCCAGCAGGGTCGTAACCTACGAGCAGTACTTC. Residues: CASRVVTYEQYF.

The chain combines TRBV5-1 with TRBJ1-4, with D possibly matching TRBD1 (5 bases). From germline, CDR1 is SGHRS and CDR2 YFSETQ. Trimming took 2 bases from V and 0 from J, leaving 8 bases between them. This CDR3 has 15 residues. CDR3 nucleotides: TGCGCCAGCAGCTTTTCGACAGCAACTAATGAAAAACTGTTTTTT. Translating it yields CASSFSTATNEKLFF.

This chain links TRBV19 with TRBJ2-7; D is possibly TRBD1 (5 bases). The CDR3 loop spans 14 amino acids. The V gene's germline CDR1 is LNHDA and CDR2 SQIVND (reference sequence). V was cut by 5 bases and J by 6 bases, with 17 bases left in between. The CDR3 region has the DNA TGTGCCAGTAGTCGACAGCCTGCAGTCGCCGAGCAGTACTTC. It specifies CASSRQPAVAEQYF.

CDR3 DNA sequence: TGTGCCAGCAGCTTAGACCTCGGTGGAGAGACCCAGTACTTC. It codes for CASSLDLGGETQYF. This chain connects TRBV11-2 to TRBJ2-5, with D unresolved. Trimming left V 0 bases short and J 4 bases short, with 9 bases between. Germline V gene lookup returns CDR1 SGHAT and CDR2 FQNNGV. The CDR3 length is 14 residues.

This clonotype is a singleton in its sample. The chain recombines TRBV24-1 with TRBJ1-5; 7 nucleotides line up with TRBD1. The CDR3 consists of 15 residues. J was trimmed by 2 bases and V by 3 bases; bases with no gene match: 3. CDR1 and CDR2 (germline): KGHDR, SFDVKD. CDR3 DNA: TGTGCCACCAGTGATACCGGGACAGGCAATCAGCCCCAGCATTTT. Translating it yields CATSDTGTGNQPQHF.

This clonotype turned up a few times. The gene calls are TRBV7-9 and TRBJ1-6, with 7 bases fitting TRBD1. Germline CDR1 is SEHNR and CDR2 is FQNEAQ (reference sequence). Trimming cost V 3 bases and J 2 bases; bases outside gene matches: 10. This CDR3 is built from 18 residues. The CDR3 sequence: CASSFPPQGLAYNSPLHF. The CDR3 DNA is TGTGCCAGCAGCTTCCCCCCACAGGGGCTGGCCTATAATTCACCCCTCCACTTT. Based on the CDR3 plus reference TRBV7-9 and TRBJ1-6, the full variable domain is DTGVSQNPRHKITKRGQNVTFRCDPISEHNRLYWYRQTLGQGPEFLTYFQNEAQLEKSRLLSDRFSAERPKGSFSTLEIQRTEQGDSAMYLCASSFPPQGLAYNSPLHFGNGTRLTVT.

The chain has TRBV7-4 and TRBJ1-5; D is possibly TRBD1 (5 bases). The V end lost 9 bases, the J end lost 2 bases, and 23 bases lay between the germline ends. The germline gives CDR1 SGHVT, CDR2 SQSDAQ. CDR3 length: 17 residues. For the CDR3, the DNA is TGTGCCAGTAGCCAAGTGGGGACGCGGGGGGGCAATCAGCCCCAGCATTTT. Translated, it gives CASSQVGTRGGNQPQHF.

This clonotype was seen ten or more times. CDR3 DNA: TGCAGCGTCGTAACTAGCGTAAGCTCCTACGAGCAGTACTTC. Translating gives CSVVTSVSSYEQYF. The V and J genes are TRBV29-1 and TRBJ2-7; the match to TRBD2 covers 7 bases. Germline values: CDR1 SQVTM, CDR2 ANQGSEA. Losses at the gene ends were 6 bases for V and 0 bases for J; bases not matched to a gene: 8. The CDR3 extends over 14 amino acids.